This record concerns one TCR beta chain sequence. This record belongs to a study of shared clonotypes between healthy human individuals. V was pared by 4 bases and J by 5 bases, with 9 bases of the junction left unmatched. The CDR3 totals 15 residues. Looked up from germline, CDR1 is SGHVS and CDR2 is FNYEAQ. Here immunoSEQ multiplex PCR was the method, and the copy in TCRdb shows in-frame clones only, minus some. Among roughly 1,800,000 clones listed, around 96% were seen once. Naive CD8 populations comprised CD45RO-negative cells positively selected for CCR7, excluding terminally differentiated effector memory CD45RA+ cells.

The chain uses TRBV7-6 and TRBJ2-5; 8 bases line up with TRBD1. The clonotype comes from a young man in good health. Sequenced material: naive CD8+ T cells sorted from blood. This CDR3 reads CASSSPDREEETQYF. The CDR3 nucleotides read TGTGCCAGCAGCTCCCCGGACAGGGAAGAGGAGACCCAGTACTTC.